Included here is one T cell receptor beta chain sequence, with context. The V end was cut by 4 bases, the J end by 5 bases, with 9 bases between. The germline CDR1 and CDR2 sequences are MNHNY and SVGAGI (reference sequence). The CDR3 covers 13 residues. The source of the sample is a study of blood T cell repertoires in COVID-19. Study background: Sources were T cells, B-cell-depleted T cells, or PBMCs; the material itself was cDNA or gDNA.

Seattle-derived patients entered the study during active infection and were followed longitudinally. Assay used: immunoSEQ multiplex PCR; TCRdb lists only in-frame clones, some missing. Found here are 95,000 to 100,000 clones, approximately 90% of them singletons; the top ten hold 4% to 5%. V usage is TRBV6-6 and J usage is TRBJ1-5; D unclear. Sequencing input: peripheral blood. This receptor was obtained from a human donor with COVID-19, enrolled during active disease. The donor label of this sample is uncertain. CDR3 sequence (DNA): TGTGCCAGCAGTTCTCTACTCGATCAGCCCCAGCATTTT. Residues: CASSSLLDQPQHF.